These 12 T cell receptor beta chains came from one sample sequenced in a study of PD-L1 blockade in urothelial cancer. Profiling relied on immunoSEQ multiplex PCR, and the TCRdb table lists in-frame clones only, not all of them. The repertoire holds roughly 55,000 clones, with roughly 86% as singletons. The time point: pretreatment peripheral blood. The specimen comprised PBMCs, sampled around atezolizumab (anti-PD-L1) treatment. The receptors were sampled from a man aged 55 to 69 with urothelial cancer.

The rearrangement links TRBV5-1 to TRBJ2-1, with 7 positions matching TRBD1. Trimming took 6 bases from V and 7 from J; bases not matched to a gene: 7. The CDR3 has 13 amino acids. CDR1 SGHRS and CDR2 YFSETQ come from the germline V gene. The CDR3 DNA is TGCGCCAGCAACCACGAACAGGGGAATGAGCAGTTCTTC. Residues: CASNHEQGNEQFF.

The CDR3 nucleotides read TGTGCCAGCAGTTCGGCACAGGGTGGGGACACTGAAGCTTTCTTT. This sequence encodes CASSSAQGGDTEAFF. The J gene is TRBJ1-1, the V gene TRBV28, with D perhaps TRBD1 (6 bases). This CDR3 region has 15 residues. Germline V gene sequence: CDR1 MDHEN, CDR2 SYDVKM. Trimming left V 4 bases short and J 3 bases short, with 15 bases between.

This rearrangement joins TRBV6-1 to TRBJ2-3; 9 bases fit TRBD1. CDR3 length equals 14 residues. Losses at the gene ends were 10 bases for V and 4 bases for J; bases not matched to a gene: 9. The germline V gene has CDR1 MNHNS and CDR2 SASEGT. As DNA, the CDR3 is TGTGCCACAACTACCGGGACAGGGTCAGATACGCAGTATTTT. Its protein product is CATTTGTGSDTQYF.

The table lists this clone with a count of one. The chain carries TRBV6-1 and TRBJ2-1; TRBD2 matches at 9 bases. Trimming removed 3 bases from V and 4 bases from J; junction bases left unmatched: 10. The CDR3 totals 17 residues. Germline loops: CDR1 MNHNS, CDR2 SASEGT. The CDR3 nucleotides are TGTGCCAGCAGTGAGTTTAGCGGGGGAGCTAAATACAATGAGCAGTTCTTC. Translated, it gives CASSEFSGGAKYNEQFF.

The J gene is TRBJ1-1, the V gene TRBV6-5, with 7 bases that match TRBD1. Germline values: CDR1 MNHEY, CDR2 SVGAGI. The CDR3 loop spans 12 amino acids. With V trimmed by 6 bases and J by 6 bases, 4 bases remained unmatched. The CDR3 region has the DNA TGTGCCAGCAGACGACAGGGAGCTGAAGCTTTCTTT. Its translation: CASRRQGAEAFF.

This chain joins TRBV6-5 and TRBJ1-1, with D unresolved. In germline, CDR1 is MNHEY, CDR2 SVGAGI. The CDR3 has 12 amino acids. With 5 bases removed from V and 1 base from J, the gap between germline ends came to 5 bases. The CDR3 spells CASSRKNTEAFF. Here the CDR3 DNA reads TGTGCCAGCAGTCGTAAGAACACTGAAGCTTTCTTT.

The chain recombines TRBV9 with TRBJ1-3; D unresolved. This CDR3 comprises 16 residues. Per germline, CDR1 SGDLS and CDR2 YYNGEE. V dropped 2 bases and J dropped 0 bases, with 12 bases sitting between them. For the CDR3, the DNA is TGTGCCAGCAGCGTCCTGGGAGCTCTCTCTGGAAACACCATATATTTT. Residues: CASSVLGALSGNTIYF.

The CDR3 here is CASSLEAGKQYF. CDR3 bases: TGCGCCAGCAGCTTGGAGGCAGGGAAGCAGTACTTC. The V call is TRBV5-1, the J call TRBJ2-4, with D tentatively TRBD1 (5 bases). Germline CDR1 reads SGHRS; CDR2 reads YFSETQ. V was shortened by 0 bases and J by 13 bases, with 11 bases between the two germline ends. The CDR3 is 12 residues long.

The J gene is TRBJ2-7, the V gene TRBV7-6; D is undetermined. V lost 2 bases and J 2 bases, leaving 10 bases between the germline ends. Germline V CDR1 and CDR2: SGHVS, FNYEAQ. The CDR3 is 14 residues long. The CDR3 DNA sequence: TGTGCCAGCAGCTTATCTGGCAGGCCCTACGAGCAGTACTTC. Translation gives CASSLSGRPYEQYF.

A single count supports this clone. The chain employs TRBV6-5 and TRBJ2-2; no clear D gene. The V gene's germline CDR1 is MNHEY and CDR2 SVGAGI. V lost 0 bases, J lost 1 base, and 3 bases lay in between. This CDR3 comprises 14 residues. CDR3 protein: CASSYSGNTGELFF. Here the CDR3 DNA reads TGTGCCAGCAGTTACTCCGGGAACACCGGGGAGCTGTTTTTT.

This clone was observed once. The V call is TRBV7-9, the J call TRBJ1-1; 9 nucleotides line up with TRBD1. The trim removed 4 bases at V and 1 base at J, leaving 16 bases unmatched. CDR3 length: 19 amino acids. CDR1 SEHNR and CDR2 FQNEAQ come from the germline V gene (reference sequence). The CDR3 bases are TGTGCCAGCAGCTCAATCGACCGTTACAGGGGGCGTCCGAACACTGAAGCTTTCTTT. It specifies CASSSIDRYRGRPNTEAFF.

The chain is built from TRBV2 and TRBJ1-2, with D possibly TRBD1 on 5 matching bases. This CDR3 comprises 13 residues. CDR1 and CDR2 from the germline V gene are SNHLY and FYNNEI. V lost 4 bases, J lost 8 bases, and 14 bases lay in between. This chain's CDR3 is CASSGTPTWGYTF. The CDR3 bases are TGTGCCAGCAGTGGGACACCTACCTGGGGCTACACCTTC.